These T cell receptor beta chains were read from a single sample in a study of response to subunit inactivated influenza vaccine. MiXCR, applied by TCRdb to the RT-PCR reads, yields one record per CDR3 protein. Of over 400,000 distinct CDR3 sequences listed, 10% to 15% were seen once; the top ten hold roughly 13%. Specimen: PBMCs from blood, collected roughly 46 days after vaccination. The receptors here all came from a man in his fifties who received an inactivated influenza vaccine. Each CDR3 is given with its conserved first and last residue. A D gene is named only where the DNA matches it firmly. Clone sizes are given selectively: once, few, many, or a class where the clone is expanded.

cdr3_nt | cdr3_aa | j_call | clone_size | v_call | d_call
TGTGCCAGCAGCTCCCTAGGCATGCCCCAGCATTTT | CASSSLGMPQHF | TRBJ1-5 | - | TRBV7-2 | -
TGTGCCAGCAGCCAGAGTTATGCGAGGGCAGGGGCCAACGTCCTGACTTTC | CASSQSYARAGANVLTF | TRBJ2-6 | - | TRBV7-2 | -
TGTGCCAGCTCCAAAGCCGGGACAGGGACTAGTAATGAGCAGTTCTTC | CASSKAGTGTSNEQFF | TRBJ2-1 | - | TRBV18 | -
TGTGCCATGGGCCCTGCCAGCTATGAGCAGTTCTTC | CAMGPASYEQFF | TRBJ2-1 | - | TRBV5-3 | -
TGTGCCAGCAGAAGGGGATCTAATTCACCCCTCCACTTT | CASRRGSNSPLHF | TRBJ1-6 | many | TRBV25-1 | -
TGCGCCAGCAGATCCGACCAAGAGACCCAGTACTTC | CASRSDQETQYF | TRBJ2-5 | many | TRBV5-1 | -
TGTGCCAGCAGCTTGATGTGGGGGGAGACCTACGAGCAGTACTTC | CASSLMWGETYEQYF | TRBJ2-7 | many | TRBV5-6 | -
TGCGCCAGCAGCCAAGTAAGACAGGCGGGTCAGCCCCAGCATTTT | CASSQVRQAGQPQHF | TRBJ1-5 | - | TRBV4-3 | -
TGCAGTGCTAGAGATCCCTCTTCTAGCGGCGAGACCCAGTACTTC | CSARDPSSSGETQYF | TRBJ2-5 | few | TRBV20-1 | TRBD2
TGTGCCAGCTCAAGACAGGGCGGGGACTATGGCTACACCTTC | CASSRQGGDYGYTF | TRBJ1-2 | many | TRBV6-1 | TRBD1
TGTGCCAGCACCCCTGGCGGGAGGGGCGCAGATACGCAGTATTTT | CASTPGGRGADTQYF | TRBJ2-3 | few | TRBV5-4 | TRBD2
TGTGCCAGCAGCTTAGTCGGGGGGACCCACTACAATGAGCAGTTCTTC | CASSLVGGTHYNEQFF | TRBJ2-1 | - | TRBV7-6 | TRBD2
TGTGCCAGCAGTTTAGGGACAGGGCGAGAGACCCAGTACTTC | CASSLGTGRETQYF | TRBJ2-5 | many | TRBV12-3/TRBV12-4 | TRBD1
TGTGCCAGCAGCAACTCGGGACTAGCGGGAGTTGCGACCGGGGAGCTGTTTTTT | CASSNSGLAGVATGELFF | TRBJ2-2 | many | TRBV11-1 | TRBD2
TGCAGTGCTATAGACGGGCTCTATAATTCACCCCTCCACTTT | CSAIDGLYNSPLHF | TRBJ1-6 | - | TRBV20-1 | -
TGTGCCAGCAGCTTCGGATCAGGGGACAGGGGATTTGGTACGGCCTTC | CASSFGSGDRGFGTAF | TRBJ1-2 | many | TRBV7-2 | TRBD1
TGTGCCAGCAGCGTAGGGCAGGAGGCCACTGAAGCTTTCTTT | CASSVGQEATEAFF | TRBJ1-1 | - | TRBV9 | -
TGTGCCACCAGCAGAGCCCGGGACGGACCAGATACGCAGTATTTT | CATSRARDGPDTQYF | TRBJ2-3 | - | TRBV15 | -
TGTGCCAGCAGCCCCCTAGCGGGAGCGGCTGGGCAAGAGACCCAGCACTTC | CASSPLAGAAGQETQHF | TRBJ2-5 | - | TRBV7-9 | TRBD2
TGTGCCATCACCGGATCGGGGGTCGGGTCCTACAATGAGCAGTTCTTC | CAITGSGVGSYNEQFF | TRBJ2-1 | few | TRBV10-3 | -
TGTGCCAGCAGTAGGGACAGGCTTAAGACCTATGGCTACACCTTC | CASSRDRLKTYGYTF | TRBJ1-2 | - | TRBV4-2 | TRBD1
TGTGCCAGCAGTCCAACGACAGGGGGCGAGCAGTACTTC | CASSPTTGGEQYF | TRBJ2-7 | many | TRBV12-3/TRBV12-4 | TRBD1
TGTGCCAGCAGAGAGGGGTATAATGAAAAACTGTTTTTT | CASREGYNEKLFF | TRBJ1-4 | - | TRBV6-1 | -
TGTGCCAGCAGCCCACCCAGGGGACACGAGCAGTTCTTC | CASSPPRGHEQFF | TRBJ2-1 | - | TRBV7-9 | -
TGCGCCAGCAGCATGGGACAGGGCGACACCGGGGAGCTGTTTTTT | CASSMGQGDTGELFF | TRBJ2-2 | few | TRBV5-1 | TRBD1
TGTGCCACTGAGCGGGGTGGCACCGGGGAGCTGTTTTTT | CATERGGTGELFF | TRBJ2-2 | few | TRBV24-1 | TRBD2
TGCAGTGCTATACGGGGTCCCGGGGAGCTGTTTTTT | CSAIRGPGELFF | TRBJ2-2 | many | TRBV20-1 | -
TGTGCCAGCAGTAAGCAGGGGACCAAGACTGAAGCTTTCTTT | CASSKQGTKTEAFF | TRBJ1-1 | many | TRBV12-3/TRBV12-4 | -
TGTGCCAGCAGTTACTACGGGAATCAGCCCCAGCATTTT | CASSYYGNQPQHF | TRBJ1-5 | - | TRBV6-2/TRBV6-3 | -
TGCGCCAGCAGCCCTCGGAGGTGGGCTAGAAACACCATATATTTT | CASSPRRWARNTIYF | TRBJ1-3 | few | TRBV4-3 | -
TGCGCCAGCAGCTTGACATCCCGACAATACACTGAAGCTTTCTTT | CASSLTSRQYTEAFF | TRBJ1-1 | - | TRBV5-1 | -
TGTGCCAGCAGTTGGGGCGGCCGGAACGTAGTGACTGAAGCTTTCTTT | CASSWGGRNVVTEAFF | TRBJ1-1 | few | TRBV12-3/TRBV12-4 | -
TGTGCCAGCAGCCACGTCGGGGATAGCACAGATACGCAGTATTTT | CASSHVGDSTDTQYF | TRBJ2-3 | - | TRBV11-2 | -
TGTGCCAGCAGCACGACCCCACTGGGGGGGTACTTC | CASSTTPLGGYF | TRBJ2-4 | - | TRBV12-3/TRBV12-4 | -
TGTGCCAGCAGCTTAGTTCCCGGGACTAGCGGGATGCAAGAGACCCAGTACTTC | CASSLVPGTSGMQETQYF | TRBJ2-5 | - | TRBV7-8 | TRBD2
TGTGCCAGCAACCGGGGAGGGACCTACGAGCAGTACTTC | CASNRGGTYEQYF | TRBJ2-7 | - | TRBV12-3/TRBV12-4 | TRBD2
TGTGCCAGCACCAATAGACAGGGGGCGCGGAACAATGAGCAGTTCTTC | CASTNRQGARNNEQFF | TRBJ2-1 | many | TRBV12-3/TRBV12-4 | TRBD1
TGTGCCAGCAGCTTACAGGGTTTAGATACGCAGTATTTT | CASSLQGLDTQYF | TRBJ2-3 | - | TRBV7-9 | -
TGCAGCGTTGGGGCGCCAGGGCGAATGAACACTGAAGCTTTCTTT | CSVGAPGRMNTEAFF | TRBJ1-1 | - | TRBV29-1 | -
TGTGCCAGCAGGCCCCACCGGGGGCAGGGCGACGGGGAGCTGTTTTTT | CASRPHRGQGDGELFF | TRBJ2-2 | - | TRBV6-1 | -
TGTGCCAGCACCGACCCTAGGGGACTAGCCGGCCTGGGCAATGAGCAGTTCTTC | CASTDPRGLAGLGNEQFF | TRBJ2-1 | - | TRBV6-2/TRBV6-3 | TRBD2
TGCAGCGTTGAAAGCCGGGACAGGGGTCCCACTGAAGCTTTCTTT | CSVESRDRGPTEAFF | TRBJ1-1 | - | TRBV29-1 | TRBD1
TGTGCCAGCAACCCTCTAGCGGGAGATTATTACGAGCAGTACTTC | CASNPLAGDYYEQYF | TRBJ2-7 | few | TRBV6-1 | TRBD2
TGCAGTGCCCTTAGACTAGCGGGGTCTGCTGATACGCAGTATTTT | CSALRLAGSADTQYF | TRBJ2-3 | - | TRBV20-1 | TRBD2
TGTGCCAGCAGGGCGGGACTAGCGGCCTACAATGAGCAGTTCTTC | CASRAGLAAYNEQFF | TRBJ2-1 | few | TRBV9 | TRBD2
TGTGCCAGTAGGAGAAGGGAATTAGGCTATGGCTACACCTTC | CASRRRELGYGYTF | TRBJ1-2 | - | TRBV19 | -
TGCAGTGCTAGTATACGGACAGGCAATCAGCCCCAGCATTTT | CSASIRTGNQPQHF | TRBJ1-5 | few | TRBV20-1 | -
TGCGCCAGCAGCCACAGACTAGCGGGGGGGCTCCCAGATACGCAGTATTTT | CASSHRLAGGLPDTQYF | TRBJ2-3 | - | TRBV4-3 | TRBD2
TGCAGTGCCTCTGGGGACCGCCCTTCTGAGCAGTTCTTC | CSASGDRPSEQFF | TRBJ2-1 | - | TRBV20-1 | -
TGTGCCAGCAGTTTAGCGCTGGGCGGGACCTACGAGCAGTACTTC | CASSLALGGTYEQYF | TRBJ2-7 | few | TRBV12-3/TRBV12-4 | -
TGTGCCAGCAGCCGTCGGGCAGGGGGCAACATCTATGGCTACACCTTC | CASSRRAGGNIYGYTF | TRBJ1-2 | - | TRBV7-2 | TRBD1
TGTGCCAGCAGCTCTCGGCGGTCACCATCCTACAATGAGCAGTTCTTC | CASSSRRSPSYNEQFF | TRBJ2-1 | few | TRBV12-3/TRBV12-4 | -
TGTGCCAGCAGCCAAGTCGGCGGGCACGAGACCCAGTACTTC | CASSQVGGHETQYF | TRBJ2-5 | - | TRBV7-2 | -
TGTGCCAGCAGCCAGGGACAGGGATCCGGGGAGCTGTTTTTT | CASSQGQGSGELFF | TRBJ2-2 | few | TRBV3-1 | TRBD1
TGTGCCAGCAGCTTCTACACTCAGGCAAGGACCGGGGAGCTGTTTTTT | CASSFYTQARTGELFF | TRBJ2-2 | - | TRBV9 | -